These 24 T cell receptor beta chains share one sample of origin, sequenced in a study of blood T cell repertoires in COVID-19. Clones were read by immunoSEQ multiplex PCR, and TCRdb kept only the in-frame ones, dropping some. Among fewer than 400,000 clones listed, around 87% were seen once. The specimen was peripheral blood. These receptors were collected from a human donor in a cohort sampled during active COVID-19.

The chain recombines TRBV7-8 with TRBJ2-7; 9 positions agree with TRBD2. Germline lookup yields CDR1 SGHVS and CDR2 FQNEAQ. V gave up 6 bases and J gave up 0 bases; unmatched junction bases: 12. The CDR3 covers 17 residues. The CDR3 region has the DNA TGTGCCAGCAGTTTCGATAGGGCTAGCGGGAACTCCTACGAGCAGTACTTC. It is translated as CASSFDRASGNSYEQYF. The full variable domain, with the rest looked up from reference TRBV7-8 and TRBJ2-7, is GAGVSQSPRYKVAKRGQDVALRCDPISGHVSLFWYQQALGQGPEFLTYFQNEAQLDKSGLPSDRFFAERPEGSVSTLKIQRTQQEDSAVYLCASSFDRASGNSYEQYFGPGTRLTVT.

This sequence joins TRBV5-1 and TRBJ1-2, with TRBD1 matching 8 bases. V shed 5 bases, J shed 3 bases, and the junction held 15 bases outside the gene matches. Germline V gene lookup returns CDR1 SGHRS and CDR2 YFSETQ. This CDR3 contains 17 residues. CDR3 residues: CASRHGYGQGLDYGYTF. The CDR3 DNA reads as TGCGCCAGCAGACATGGGTACGGACAGGGTTTAGACTATGGCTACACCTTC. The full variable domain, rest sourced from reference TRBV5-1 and TRBJ1-2, is KAGVTQTPRYLIKTRGQQVTLSCSPISGHRSVSWYQQTPGQGLQFLFEYFSETQRNKGNFPGRFSGRQFSNSRSEMNVSTLELGDSALYLCASRHGYGQGLDYGYTFGSGTRLTVV.

J is TRBJ2-7 and V is TRBV9, with TRBD1 matching 9 bases. The J segment lost 1 base and the V segment lost 0 bases, leaving 5 bases of the junction unmatched. The germline V gene encodes CDR1 SGDLS and CDR2 YYNGEE. The CDR3 has 16 residues. For the CDR3, the DNA is TGTGCCAGCAGCGTAGGTGGGACAGGGAGGTCCTACGAGCAGTACTTC. It is translated as CASSVGGTGRSYEQYF.

As for this clone: This same CDR3 is encoded by further DNA sequences in the sample. This sequence joins TRBV5-1 and TRBJ2-7; D may be TRBD1 (5 bases). CDR1 and CDR2 (germline): SGHRS, YFSETQ. Trimming took off 0 bases at V and 3 bases at J, with 10 bases between the two ends. The CDR3 length is 14 residues. CDR3 in amino acids: CASSLAGQGYEQYF. CDR3 nucleotide sequence: TGCGCCAGCAGCTTGGCGGGCCAGGGCTACGAGCAGTACTTC.

V is TRBV19 and J is TRBJ1-3; 7 nucleotides align to TRBD1. V trimming: 6 bases; J trimming: 4 bases; junction bases outside the gene matches: 9. CDR3 length: 15 amino acids. Germline V gives CDR1 LNHDA, CDR2 SQIVND (reference sequence). CDR3 residues: CASSDTGDQGNTIYF. CDR3 DNA sequence: TGTGCCAGTAGCGACACAGGGGATCAAGGAAACACCATATATTTT.

This clone was found once. DNA for the CDR3: TGTGCCAGCAGCCCTAGCGGGAGTAAAGATACGCAGTATTTT. Its protein is CASSPSGSKDTQYF. The chain links TRBV7-2 to TRBJ2-3, with 10 bases matching TRBD2. From germline, CDR1 is SGHTA and CDR2 FQGNSA. There are 14 residues in the CDR3. The V and J ends lost 5 bases and 5 bases, in that order; junction bases with no gene match: 4.

The chain links TRBV7-8 to TRBJ1-5; D is possibly TRBD1 (6 bases). The CDR3 loop spans 14 amino acids. CDR1 and CDR2 (germline): SGHVS, FQNEAQ. The ends were cut back, 2 bases at V and 4 bases at J, with 9 bases in the middle. The CDR3: CASSLNRENQPQHF. The DNA of the CDR3 is TGTGCCAGCAGCTTAAACAGGGAAAATCAGCCCCAGCATTTT.

This sequence joins TRBV10-3 and TRBJ1-1, with D hard to call. Trimming removed 0 bases from V and 2 bases from J, with 13 bases in between. Per germline, CDR1 ENHRY and CDR2 SYGVKD. The CDR3 consists of 16 residues. The CDR3 sequence: CAISESIGADNTEAFF. The CDR3 DNA sequence: TGTGCCATCAGTGAGTCCATTGGAGCTGATAACACTGAAGCTTTCTTT.

The rearrangement links TRBV11-1 to TRBJ2-7; 7 bases fit TRBD1. Germline loops: CDR1 SGHAT, CDR2 FQDESV (reference sequence). Germline trimming cut 5 bases from V and 2 bases from J; bases unmatched to any gene: 6. The CDR3 is 14 residues long. The DNA of the CDR3 is TGTGCCAGCAGCGTCGAAGGGGGCCCCTACGAGCAGTACTTC. Residues: CASSVEGGPYEQYF.

J is TRBJ2-1 and V is TRBV5-4; a weak D match, TRBD2 (6 bases). Germline CDR1 is SGHNT and CDR2 is YYREEE (reference sequence). The CDR3 consists of 16 residues. Deletions cut 4 bases from V and 7 bases from J, with 21 bases between. The CDR3 nucleotides read TGTGCCAGCAGCCCGAAAGGTCGGGAGATCTCAAATGAGCAGTTCTTC. It yields the protein CASSPKGREISNEQFF.

The chain uses TRBV3-1 (or the pseudogene TRBV3-2) and TRBJ1-4; 8 positions match TRBD1. CDR3 length: 16 residues. The germline V gene encodes CDR1 LGHDT and CDR2 YNNKEL (reference sequence). Germline trimming cut 2 bases from V and 4 bases from J; bases unmatched to any gene: 6. The CDR3 spells CASSQFGGTGNEKLFF. The CDR3 DNA sequence: TGTGCCAGCAGCCAATTCGGGGGGACAGGTAATGAAAAACTGTTTTTT.

This chain joins TRBV25-1 and TRBJ1-1, with 8 bases identical to TRBD1. The CDR3 spans 14 residues. Germline V lookup: CDR1 MGHDK, CDR2 SYGVNS. With 4 bases clipped from V and 7 bases from J, the junction kept 8 bases outside the gene matches. This CDR3 is CASSAGQARGEAFF. The CDR3 DNA sequence: TGTGCCAGCAGTGCGGGACAGGCCCGGGGTGAAGCTTTCTTT. The full variable domain, rest sourced from reference TRBV25-1 and TRBJ1-1, is EADIYQTPRYLVIGTGKKITLECSQTMGHDKMYWYQQDPGMELHLIHYSYGVNSTEKGDLSSESTVSRIRTEHFPLTLESARPSHTSQYLCASSAGQARGEAFFGQGTRLTVV.

The rearrangement joins TRBV18 to TRBJ1-4; a weak D match, TRBD1 (5 bases). The CDR3 totals 15 residues. Germline V gene lookup returns CDR1 KGHSH and CDR2 LQKENI. V was cut by 2 bases and J by 0 bases, with 7 bases left in between. CDR3 DNA: TGTGCCAGCTCACCAACAGGTTCAACTAATGAAAAACTGTTTTTT. Amino acids: CASSPTGSTNEKLFF.

This chain joins TRBV9 and TRBJ1-4; D is perhaps TRBD1 (5 bases). The CDR3 length is 15 residues. Germline values: CDR1 SGDLS, CDR2 YYNGEE. Trimming cost V 7 bases and J 8 bases, with 21 bases left between them. CDR3 protein: CASQRSFGGDEKLFF. The CDR3 DNA reads as TGTGCCAGCCAACGCTCATTTGGGGGGGACGAAAAACTGTTTTTT.

This clone was seen only once. The V and J genes are TRBV2 and TRBJ1-4, with a possible D match to TRBD1 (6 bases). The germline V gene has CDR1 SNHLY and CDR2 FYNNEI. CDR3 length equals 15 residues. Trimming shortened V by 6 bases and J by 4 bases, and 15 bases separated the two germline ends. The CDR3 sequence is CASRIRGAGNEKLFF. Here the CDR3 DNA reads TGTGCCAGCAGGATACGGGGGGCGGGTAATGAAAAACTGTTTTTT. Supplemented by reference TRBV2 and TRBJ1-4, the full variable domain reads EPEVTQTPSHQVTQMGQEVILRCVPISNHLYFYWYRQILGQKVEFLVSFYNNEISEKSEIFDDQFSVERPDGSNFTLKIRSTKLEDSAMYFCASRIRGAGNEKLFFGSGTQLSVL.

V is TRBV5-1 and J is TRBJ1-3; 9 nucleotides agree with TRBD1. This CDR3 has 19 amino acids. Trimming took 5 bases from V and 0 from J; bases not matched to a gene: 15. From germline, CDR1 is SGHRS and CDR2 YFSETQ. The CDR3 DNA reads TGCGCCAGCAGACCCAGCCGGGACAGGGAACCTCTCTCTGGAAACACCATATATTTT. This sequence encodes CASRPSRDREPLSGNTIYF.

The CDR3 sequence: CASSPTSGGSYEQYF. CDR3 nucleotides: TGTGCCAGCAGCCCGACTAGCGGGGGCTCCTACGAGCAGTACTTC. V usage is TRBV11-1 and J usage is TRBJ2-7; 12 positions match TRBD2. Germline V lookup: CDR1 SGHAT, CDR2 FQDESV (reference sequence). After removal of 5 bases from V and 0 bases from J, the junction contained 2 bases not matched to a gene. The CDR3 loop spans 15 amino acids.

The chain combines TRBV18 with TRBJ2-7; 10 bases are shared with TRBD1. Germline-derived CDR1 and CDR2 are KGHSH and LQKENI. The CDR3 runs 15 residues. The V and J ends lost 3 bases and 3 bases, in that order; junction bases with no gene match: 5. CDR3 nucleotides: TGTGCCAGCTCACCGGCCGGGACAGGGGACTACGAGCAGTACTTC. As protein: CASSPAGTGDYEQYF.

Only one count was recorded for this clone. V is TRBV12-3 or TRBV12-4 and J is TRBJ1-6, with no clear D. This CDR3 spans 11 amino acids. V lost 6 bases and J 9 bases, leaving 6 bases between the germline ends. CDR3 amino acids: CASRRGSPLHF. CDR3 DNA: TGTGCCAGCAGGCGGGGTTCACCCCTCCACTTT.

The chain links TRBV15 to TRBJ1-2; 9 positions match TRBD1. With 6 bases clipped from V and 6 bases from J, the junction kept 11 bases outside the gene matches. Germline V gene lookup returns CDR1 LNHNV and CDR2 YYDKDF (reference sequence). This CDR3 region has 15 residues. CDR3 nucleotide sequence: TGTGCCACCAGGGAGACAGGGGGGGACCAACATGGCTACACCTTC. Its translation: CATRETGGDQHGYTF.

The chain has TRBV25-1 and TRBJ1-2; 10 bases agree with TRBD1. CDR1 is MGHDK, CDR2 SYGVNS, per germline. Unmatched junction bases numbered 8, after V lost 2 bases and J lost 8 bases. The length of the CDR3 is 15 residues. The CDR3 bases are TGTGCCAGCAGTGAAAGGGGGACAGGGGTGGGAGGCTACACCTTC. Amino acids: CASSERGTGVGGYTF.

This clone was detected a few times. V usage is TRBV5-5 and J usage is TRBJ2-7, with 7 nucleotides matching TRBD2. V gave up 4 bases and J gave up 2 bases; unmatched junction bases: 18. This CDR3 comprises 18 residues. Germline V CDR1 and CDR2: SGHKS, YYEKEE (reference sequence). This CDR3 is CASSLAQPGLTAAYEQYF. The CDR3 bases are TGTGCCAGCAGCCTCGCCCAGCCGGGACTAACTGCCGCCTACGAGCAGTACTTC.

This chain joins TRBV6-5 and TRBJ1-1; TRBD1 matches at 8 bases. Per the germline V gene, CDR1 is MNHEY and CDR2 is SVGAGI. This CDR3 has 14 residues. Germline trimming cut 7 bases from V and 5 bases from J; bases unmatched to any gene: 9. CDR3 sequence: CASIPRTGPTEAFF. The CDR3, as DNA: TGTGCCAGCATTCCCAGGACAGGGCCGACTGAAGCTTTCTTT.

This clone was seen many times. J is TRBJ2-1 and V is TRBV19; 9 positions match TRBD2. The V gene's germline CDR1 is LNHDA and CDR2 SQIVND (reference sequence). This CDR3 has 16 amino acids. The trim removed 3 bases at V and 4 bases at J, leaving 7 bases unmatched. Here the CDR3 reads CASSIRAGGPYNEQFF. CDR3 sequence (DNA): TGTGCCAGTAGTATCAGGGCGGGAGGGCCTTACAATGAGCAGTTCTTC.